The 13 T cell receptor beta chains below come from one sample, sequenced in a study of blood T cells in healthy people across ages (dated by TCRdb to 2013 to 2016). Library preparation employed 5' RACE. Sequencing used an Illumina HiSeq 2500. A second PCR of 7 to 11 cycles was performed with a sample-barcoded 5' primer and a J-beta primer mix. The public reads were reprocessed in TCRdb via fastp at Q25 and MiXCR, keeping in-frame beta chains. Entries that share a CDR3 protein sequence are merged under the most common genes and DNA. The sample table shows under 2 million distinct CDR3 sequences, and around 35% are seen once. The biggest ten clones account for about 11% of the sample. Sequencing was done on a sample of blood. These receptor sequences come from a woman in her twenties or thirties in good health.

The sample holds a few counts of this clonotype. The V call is TRBV7-9, the J call TRBJ2-5; D possibly corresponds to TRBD1 (5 bases). CDR3 size: 16 residues. Germline CDR1 is SEHNR and CDR2 is FQNEAQ (reference sequence). The germline V and J ends were trimmed by 0 bases and 2 bases, with 13 bases remaining between them. The CDR3 protein is CASSLAGAETQETQYF. In nucleotides, the CDR3 is TGTGCCAGCAGCTTAGCAGGGGCAGAGACACAAGAGACCCAGTACTTC.

J is TRBJ1-2 and V is TRBV12-3 or TRBV12-4, with 8 nucleotides matching TRBD1. This CDR3 comprises 14 residues. V was clipped by 8 bases and J by 4 bases; unmatched bases: 9. CDR3 in amino acids: CASGGPGGLYGYTF. CDR3 DNA sequence: TGTGCCAGCGGGGGGCCAGGGGGCCTCTATGGCTACACCTTC.

This chain uses TRBV20-1 with TRBJ2-3, with unresolved D. CDR3 length: 17 residues. CDR1 DFQATT and CDR2 SNEGSKA come from the germline V gene (reference sequence). The V gene lost 0 bases and the J gene lost 4 bases, with 20 bases spanning the gap. CDR3 region: CSARDPAGPDDPDTQYF. CDR3 sequence (DNA): TGCAGTGCTAGAGATCCTGCTGGACCTGACGACCCAGATACGCAGTATTTT.

Written as DNA, the CDR3 is TGTGCCAGCAGTCTAAGCCCCGGACTAGCGGGAGGAAATATAGATGAGCAGTTCTTC. Its translation is CASSLSPGLAGGNIDEQFF. The chain is built from TRBV27 and TRBJ2-1; 14 bases map to TRBD2. CDR3 length: 19 residues. The V gene end was trimmed by 5 bases and the J gene end by 8 bases; junction bases not matched to a gene: 17. Germline CDR1 and CDR2: MNHEY and SMNVEV (reference sequence).

This clonotype was seen only a few times. The chain joins TRBV27 to TRBJ2-3; D is ambiguous. The ends were cut back, 2 bases at V and 0 bases at J, with 9 bases in the middle. This CDR3 region has 15 residues. Germline V gene lookup returns CDR1 MNHEY and CDR2 SMNVEV (reference sequence). The CDR3 sequence is CASSLQQVSTDTQYF. The CDR3 DNA sequence: TGTGCCAGCAGTTTACAGCAGGTCAGCACAGATACGCAGTATTTT.

This chain links TRBV6-6 with TRBJ2-7, with D maybe TRBD2 (6 bases). V lost 6 bases, J lost 6 bases, and 18 bases lay in between. The CDR3 has 14 amino acids. The germline gives CDR1 MNHNY, CDR2 SVGAGI (reference sequence). The CDR3 DNA reads TGTGCCAGCAGGGAGGGTTCGACGACGGGCGAGCAGTACTTC. Amino acids: CASREGSTTGEQYF.

The gene calls are TRBV28 and TRBJ2-5; D possibly uses TRBD1 or TRBD2 (6 bases each). Germline assignment: CDR1 MDHEN and CDR2 SYDVKM. V was pared by 6 bases and J by 11 bases, with 22 bases between. CDR3 length equals 14 residues. The CDR3 DNA sequence: TGTGCCAGCAGGGGGGCGGGACCTTACAATGAGCAGTACTTC. Translating gives CASRGAGPYNEQYF.

This clonotype was detected ten times or more. V and J are TRBV7-6 and TRBJ2-5; 13 bases are shared with TRBD2. This CDR3 spans 20 amino acids. The trim removed 3 bases at V and 1 base at J, leaving 14 bases unmatched. The germline gives CDR1 SGHVS, CDR2 FNYEAQ. CDR3: CASSFARPTSGRRPQETQYF. In DNA, the CDR3 is TGTGCCAGCAGCTTCGCCCGACCGACTAGCGGGAGGCGACCCCAAGAGACCCAGTACTTC.

This clonotype was picked up a small number of times. The chain carries TRBV27 and TRBJ2-3; 9 bases map to TRBD2. The CDR3 covers 16 residues. The junction had 7 bases not matched to a gene; V was cut back by 2 bases and J by 4 bases. CDR1 and CDR2 from the germline V gene are MNHEY and SMNVEV (reference sequence). CDR3 region: CASSLGASGAPDTQYF. The CDR3 region has the DNA TGTGCCAGCAGTTTAGGGGCTAGCGGGGCCCCAGATACGCAGTATTTT.

V and J are TRBV6-6 and TRBJ1-2; 7 nucleotides line up with TRBD1. The ends lost 3 bases at V and 8 bases at J; junction bases unmatched: 12. The CDR3 length is 15 residues. Germline-derived CDR1 and CDR2 are MNHNY and SVGAGI (reference sequence). The CDR3 reads CASSYPTGFTHGYTF. CDR3 DNA: TGTGCCAGCAGTTATCCGACAGGGTTCACCCACGGCTACACCTTC.

The table lists this clonotype with a few counts. The chain has TRBV7-2 and TRBJ2-3; D unresolved. Trimming removed 5 bases from V and 14 bases from J, with 23 bases in between. This CDR3 contains 14 residues. Germline assignment: CDR1 SGHTA and CDR2 FQGNSA. The DNA of the CDR3 is TGTGCCAGCAGCGGAGACGGGCTGCTATATAGGGCGTATTTT. Translated: CASSGDGLLYRAYF.

This clonotype came up a few times. V gene TRBV27 combines with J gene TRBJ1-1; TRBD1 agrees at 11 bases. Unmatched junction bases numbered 5, after V lost 5 bases and J lost 3 bases. This CDR3 spans 15 amino acids. Germline values: CDR1 MNHEY, CDR2 SMNVEV (reference sequence). CDR3 DNA sequence: TGTGCCAGCAGTACGGACAGGGGGCGCGACACTGAAGCTTTCTTT. Its protein is CASSTDRGRDTEAFF.

The sample holds a few counts of this clonotype. V and J are TRBV20-1 and TRBJ2-5; 9 nucleotides agree with TRBD2. The DNA end lines up better with TRBJ2-7; the J call may be wrong. This CDR3 has 14 amino acids. Germline-derived CDR1 and CDR2 are DFQATT and SNEGSKA (reference sequence). CDR3 nucleotides: TGCAGTGCTAGTGGGGCTAGCGGGGCCTACGAGCAGTACTTC. It specifies CSASGASGAYEQYF.